These T cell receptor beta chains were read from a single sample in a study of human T cells and chemical hapten exposure. TCRdb re-called the RACE reads with MiXCR, one entry per CDR3 protein. This table has about 110,000 distinct CDR3 sequences, 9% to 15% appearing once. The input for sequencing was whole blood, taken in connection with sensitization to the hapten diphenylcyclopropenone (DPC). These receptors all stem from a woman between 45 and 60 years old with alopecia areata. Some clones in this sample may be carry-over from other donors' samples. Each CDR3 is given with its conserved first and last residue. Each record gives: clone size, V gene, J gene, D gene, CDR3 protein, CDR3 DNA. D genes are given only for firm matches. Clone size is shown for a subset of rows, as once, few, many or a class of expanded clone.

clone_size: -; v_call: TRBV6-1; j_call: TRBJ1-1; d_call: -; cdr3_aa: CASIRPGLNEAFF; cdr3_nt: TGTGCCAGCATTCGCCCTGGTCTCAACGAAGCTTTCTTT
clone_size: -; v_call: TRBV3-1; j_call: TRBJ2-1; d_call: -; cdr3_aa: CASSHGLYEQFF; cdr3_nt: TGTGCCAGCAGCCACGGGCTCTATGAGCAGTTCTTC
clone_size: many; v_call: TRBV5-1; j_call: TRBJ1-1; d_call: -; cdr3_aa: CASSPNLNTEAFF; cdr3_nt: TGCGCCAGCAGCCCTAACCTGAACACTGAAGCTTTCTTT
clone_size: -; v_call: TRBV4-3; j_call: TRBJ1-1; d_call: -; cdr3_aa: CASSQVERTEAFF; cdr3_nt: TGCGCCAGCAGCCAAGTGGAGCGGACTGAAGCTTTCTTT
clone_size: -; v_call: TRBV7-2; j_call: TRBJ2-7; d_call: TRBD1; cdr3_aa: CASSTAGTGPYEQYF; cdr3_nt: TGTGCCAGCAGCACCGCCGGGACAGGGCCCTACGAGCAGTACTTC
clone_size: few; v_call: TRBV18; j_call: TRBJ2-7; d_call: -; cdr3_aa: CASSPWRGYEQYF; cdr3_nt: TGTGCCAGCTCACCTTGGCGGGGCTACGAGCAGTACTTC
clone_size: few; v_call: TRBV7-2; j_call: TRBJ1-1; d_call: -; cdr3_aa: CASSSLGGNTEAFF; cdr3_nt: TGTGCCAGCAGCTCCCTCGGAGGTAACACTGAAGCTTTCTTT
clone_size: few; v_call: TRBV27; j_call: TRBJ1-2; d_call: TRBD1; cdr3_aa: CASSLTGLYGYTF; cdr3_nt: TGTGCCAGCAGTCTGACAGGGCTCTATGGCTACACCTTC
clone_size: -; v_call: TRBV7-2; j_call: TRBJ2-3; d_call: -; cdr3_aa: CASSLGAGRTDTQYF; cdr3_nt: TGTGCCAGCAGCTTAGGTGCGGGGCGCACAGATACGCAGTATTTT
clone_size: few; v_call: TRBV14; j_call: TRBJ2-5; d_call: -; cdr3_aa: CASSQDELDEKTQETQYF; cdr3_nt: TGTGCCAGCAGCCAAGATGAGCTGGACGAAAAAACACAAGAGACCCAGTACTTC
clone_size: -; v_call: TRBV2; j_call: TRBJ2-1; d_call: TRBD2; cdr3_aa: CASRGTSGYNEQFF; cdr3_nt: TGTGCCAGCAGGGGGACTAGCGGATACAATGAGCAGTTCTTC
clone_size: -; v_call: TRBV18; j_call: TRBJ1-2; d_call: -; cdr3_aa: CASSPLDSPNYGYTF; cdr3_nt: TGTGCCAGCTCACCATTGGACAGCCCTAACTATGGCTACACCTTC
clone_size: many; v_call: TRBV20-1; j_call: TRBJ2-5; d_call: TRBD2; cdr3_aa: CSARAVAGLAGVVGETQYF; cdr3_nt: TGCAGTGCTAGAGCAGTAGCGGGACTAGCGGGAGTGGTCGGAGAGACCCAGTACTTC
clone_size: -; v_call: TRBV5-1; j_call: TRBJ1-2; d_call: -; cdr3_aa: CASSTGQYYGYTF; cdr3_nt: TGCGCCAGCAGCACCGGACAGTACTACGGCTACACCTTC
clone_size: few; v_call: TRBV6-2/TRBV6-3; j_call: TRBJ1-1; d_call: -; cdr3_aa: CASSYSNTEAFF; cdr3_nt: TGTGCCAGCAGTTACTCGAACACCGAAGCTTTCTTT
clone_size: -; v_call: TRBV10-3; j_call: TRBJ2-5; d_call: TRBD1; cdr3_aa: CAISNSQGGETQYF; cdr3_nt: TGTGCCATCAGTAATTCACAGGGGGGAGAGACCCAGTACTTC
clone_size: -; v_call: TRBV29-1; j_call: TRBJ2-7; d_call: -; cdr3_aa: CSAATSYYEQYF; cdr3_nt: TGCAGCGCCGCGACCAGCTACTACGAGCAGTACTTC
clone_size: -; v_call: TRBV6-5; j_call: TRBJ1-6; d_call: TRBD1; cdr3_aa: CASSSGDRVNSPLHF; cdr3_nt: TGTGCCAGCAGTTCCGGGGACAGAGTTAATTCACCCCTCCACTTT
clone_size: many; v_call: TRBV19; j_call: TRBJ1-1; d_call: -; cdr3_aa: CASSIVRDLTEAFF; cdr3_nt: TGTGCCAGTAGTATAGTTCGGGACCTCACTGAAGCTTTCTTT
clone_size: -; v_call: TRBV23-1; j_call: TRBJ1-4; d_call: -; cdr3_aa: CASSQVLFSSDEKLFF; cdr3_nt: TGCGCCAGCAGTCAAGTCTTGTTCAGTAGTGATGAAAAACTGTTTTTT
clone_size: many; v_call: TRBV7-9; j_call: TRBJ2-7; d_call: TRBD2; cdr3_aa: CASSLDSGTRYEQYF; cdr3_nt: TGTGCCAGCAGCTTAGATAGCGGGACCCGCTACGAGCAGTACTTC
clone_size: few; v_call: TRBV24-1; j_call: TRBJ2-2; d_call: -; cdr3_aa: CATRRESAGELFF; cdr3_nt: TGTGCCACCCGACGGGAGTCGGCCGGGGAGCTGTTTTTT
clone_size: -; v_call: TRBV6-5; j_call: TRBJ1-1; d_call: -; cdr3_aa: CASSPQGSMNTEAFF; cdr3_nt: TGTGCCAGCAGTCCTCAGGGGAGTATGAACACTGAAGCTTTCTTT
clone_size: -; v_call: TRBV29-1; j_call: TRBJ2-1; d_call: TRBD2; cdr3_aa: CSSSTSGGINEQFF; cdr3_nt: TGCAGCTCCTCGACTAGCGGGGGGATCAATGAGCAGTTCTTC
clone_size: few; v_call: TRBV10-3; j_call: TRBJ2-5; d_call: -; cdr3_aa: CASGHEETQYF; cdr3_nt: TGTGCCTCAGGACACGAAGAGACCCAGTACTTC
clone_size: -; v_call: TRBV6-5; j_call: TRBJ2-2; d_call: -; cdr3_aa: CASSTPPDGNTGELFF; cdr3_nt: TGTGCCAGCAGTACCCCTCCGGACGGGAACACCGGGGAGCTGTTTTTT
clone_size: -; v_call: TRBV3-2; j_call: TRBJ2-7; d_call: -; cdr3_aa: CASSQDLGDHTWNEQYF; cdr3_nt: TGTGCCAGCAGCCAAGATCTTGGGGACCATACCTGGAACGAGCAGTACTTC
clone_size: -; v_call: TRBV28; j_call: TRBJ1-2; d_call: -; cdr3_aa: CASSLMGGDYGYTF; cdr3_nt: TGTGCCAGCAGTTTAATGGGGGGTGACTATGGCTACACCTTC
clone_size: many; v_call: TRBV29-1; j_call: TRBJ2-5; d_call: TRBD2; cdr3_aa: CSVEGGREETQYF; cdr3_nt: TGCAGCGTTGAAGGGGGGAGGGAAGAGACCCAGTACTTC